These 17 T cell receptor beta chains originate from one sample sequenced in a study of CD8+CD57+ T cells in acquired aplastic anemia. Patients chosen for sequencing had CD8+CD57+ cells that had expanded, as shown by flow cytometry. For CDR3 and TCR beta VDJ profiling, genomic DNA was the template used. TCRdb passed the reads through MiXCR, listing each CDR3 protein once. Of 130,000 or so distinct CDR3 sequences detected, almost 40% appear once; the ten largest clones hold more than 2.5%. Sequencing was done on a sample of sorted CD4+, CD8+, or CD8+CD57+ T cells (not recorded which) from PBMCs. These receptors all stem from a human donor with aplastic anemia.

CDR3 protein: CASSEFELQETQYF. The CDR3 region has the DNA TGTGCCAGCAGTGAATTTGAGCTTCAAGAGACCCAGTACTTC. The rearrangement links TRBV25-1 to TRBJ2-5, with D unclear. The CDR3 is 14 residues long. Germline V CDR1 and CDR2: MGHDK, SYGVNS. Trimming left V 1 base short and J 2 bases short, with 8 bases between.

The gene calls are TRBV7-2 and TRBJ1-6; unclear D gene. Per germline, CDR1 SGHTA and CDR2 FQGNSA. The CDR3 is 12 amino acids. V was clipped by 5 bases and J by 10 bases, with 9 bases between them. CDR3 loop: CASSLPGSPLHF. The DNA of the CDR3 is TGTGCCAGCAGCCTACCAGGATCACCCCTCCACTTT.

This clonotype is a singleton in its sample. The conserved closing phenylalanine or tryptophan is absent in this CDR3, likely reflecting a read error. The CDR3: CASSQVAANTEAFC. Written as DNA, the CDR3 is TGTGCCAGCAGCCAAGTCGCTGCGAACACTGAAGCTTTCTGT. The chain employs TRBV9 and TRBJ1-1; D not certain. V dropped 4 bases and J dropped 1 base, with 11 bases sitting between them. This CDR3 is built from 14 residues. In germline, CDR1 is SGDLS, CDR2 YYNGEE.

The V call is TRBV7-2, the J call TRBJ2-7, with a possible D match to TRBD2 (6 bases). The length of the CDR3 is 15 residues. Germline V gene lookup returns CDR1 SGHTA and CDR2 FQGNSA. V dropped 5 bases and J dropped 2 bases, with 16 bases sitting between them. CDR3 coding DNA: TGTGCCAGCAGCACCAAACGGGACTCCGCCTACGAGCAGTACTTC. Its translation: CASSTKRDSAYEQYF.

At least ten counts were recorded for this clonotype. The rearrangement links TRBV5-5 to TRBJ2-7; tentative D call: TRBD2 (5 bases). This CDR3 comprises 12 residues. Germline CDR1 reads SGHKS; CDR2 reads YYEKEE (reference sequence). Trimming took off 3 bases at V and 7 bases at J, with 11 bases between the two ends. The CDR3 region has the DNA TGTGCCAGCAGCTCGTGGTCGGGAGAGCAGTACGTC. Protein sequence: CASSSWSGEQYV.

V and J are TRBV7-2 and TRBJ2-7; TRBD1 is a possible D gene (6 bases). Germline CDR1 reads SGHTA; CDR2 reads FQGNSA. V was cut by 6 bases and J by 4 bases, with 10 bases left in between. The length of the CDR3 is 12 residues. This CDR3 is CASSAQGYEQYF. For the CDR3, the DNA is TGTGCCAGCAGTGCTCAGGGGTACGAGCAGTACTTC.

This clonotype showed up just once. With a much larger clone just one base away, this may be a read error. V usage is TRBV20-1 and J usage is TRBJ1-1; D might be TRBD1 (6 bases). The CDR3 has 11 amino acids. Germline V gene lookup returns CDR1 DFQATT and CDR2 SNEGSKA (reference sequence). V was pared by 7 bases and J by 10 bases, with 16 bases between. The CDR3 protein is CSVWTARGAFF. The CDR3 DNA follows: TGCAGTGTTTGGACAGCCAGGGGAGCTTTCTTT.

This clonotype has only one observation. A much bigger clone sits one base away, suggesting this may be a read error. The chain carries TRBV4-1 and TRBJ1-1, with D possibly matching TRBD1 (6 bases). Germline V gene data show CDR1 as MGHRA and CDR2 as YSYEKL. The CDR3 loop spans 16 amino acids. CDR3 amino acids: CASSQGPQGRSTEACF. In DNA, the CDR3 is TGCGCCAGCAGCCAAGGGCCCCAGGGGAGGAGCACTGAAGCTTGCTTT.

This rearrangement joins TRBV10-3 to TRBJ1-5, with a weak D call TRBD1 (5 bases). With 3 bases removed from V and 5 bases from J, the gap between germline ends came to 8 bases. The CDR3 runs 13 residues. Germline V gives CDR1 ENHRY, CDR2 SYGVKD. This CDR3 is CAISDRADQPQHF. The CDR3, as DNA: TGTGCCATCAGTGACAGGGCCGATCAGCCCCAGCATTTT.

The V call is TRBV10-3, the J call TRBJ1-2; no definite D call. From germline, CDR1 is ENHRY and CDR2 SYGVKD. There are 13 residues in the CDR3. Trimming left V 4 bases short and J 7 bases short, with 13 bases between. For the CDR3, the DNA is TGTGCCATCAGTGCGACGCCCGGTTTTGGCTACACCTTC. Translation: CAISATPGFGYTF.

This clonotype has at least ten counts. V and J are TRBV5-1 and TRBJ1-6; no clear D. The CDR3 sequence is 14 residues long. Trimming removed 2 bases at V and 10 bases at J, with 13 bases between. Germline V gene lookup returns CDR1 SGHRS and CDR2 YFSETQ. The CDR3 coding sequence is TGCGCCAGCAGCTTTGATTCGGGTACCTCACCCCTCCACTTT. The encoded protein is CASSFDSGTSPLHF.

The CDR3 loop is CASSSPRTGYGYTF. In DNA, the CDR3 is TGTGCCAGCAGCTCCCCTCGGACAGGGTACGGCTACACCTTC. The gene calls are TRBV7-2 and TRBJ1-2; 8 bases map to TRBD1. V shed 4 bases, J shed 8 bases, and the junction held 9 bases outside the gene matches. CDR3 size: 14 residues. Germline V gene lookup returns CDR1 SGHTA and CDR2 FQGNSA.

The CDR3 here is CSAAASGGPQGTQYF. CDR3 coding DNA: TGCAGTGCCGCCGCTAGCGGGGGCCCGCAGGGTACGCAGTATTTT. The chain couples TRBV20-1 to TRBJ2-3; 10 bases map to TRBD2. The CDR3 spans 15 residues. CDR1 and CDR2 from the germline V gene are DFQATT and SNEGSKA (reference sequence). V lost 6 bases, J lost 8 bases, and 14 bases stayed unmatched.

Notes on this clonotype: Here the CDR3 omits its conserved ending phenylalanine or tryptophan, so a read error is the likely source. The J gene is TRBJ1-1, the V gene TRBV6-1, with D perhaps matching TRBD1 (6 bases). V gave up 8 bases and J gave up 0 bases, with 13 bases separating them. Germline CDR1 and CDR2: MNHNS and SASEGT. The CDR3 contains 14 residues. The CDR3 loop is CASSRDTLNTEAFS. The CDR3 nucleotides are TGTGCCAGCTCGAGGGACACCCTGAACACTGAAGCTTTCTCT.

This clonotype was counted ten times or more. This sequence joins TRBV7-2 and TRBJ2-5, with 8 bases aligning to TRBD2. With V trimmed by 1 base and J by 4 bases, 8 bases remained unmatched. Germline V CDR1 and CDR2: SGHTA, FQGNSA. The CDR3 is made up of 16 amino acids. The CDR3 here is CASSLGRSGVGETQYF. The DNA for the CDR3 is TGTGCCAGCAGCTTAGGGCGTAGCGGGGTTGGAGAGACCCAGTACTTC.

The chain carries TRBV2 and TRBJ1-6; D is ambiguous. Between the trimmed V and J ends, which lost 8 bases and 9 bases, there was a span of 14 bases. Germline values: CDR1 SNHLY, CDR2 FYNNEI. CDR3 length: 13 amino acids. CDR3 nucleotide sequence: TGTGCCAGCCAGTTCCAGGATCCTTCACCCCTCCACTTT. It is translated as CASQFQDPSPLHF.

V usage is TRBV7-6 and J usage is TRBJ2-1, with D perhaps matching TRBD2 (6 bases). The CDR3 is made up of 12 amino acids. In germline, CDR1 is SGHVS, CDR2 FNYEAQ. V was shortened by 4 bases and J by 6 bases, with 7 bases between the two germline ends. The DNA for the CDR3 is TGTGCCAGCAGCTCGGAGGGCAATGAGCAGTTCTTC. It encodes CASSSEGNEQFF.